What follows is one TCR beta chain and its context. The sample belongs to a study of blood T cell repertoires in COVID-19. About the research overall: The origin of the acute and convalescent COVID-19 samples was the United States, Italy and Spain. T cells, B-cell-depleted T cells, or PBMCs provided the cDNA or gDNA that served as material.

Seattle patients were enrolled during active infection and followed longitudinally. Germline loops: CDR1 SGHRS, CDR2 YFSETQ. The CDR3 contains 15 residues. The V and J ends lost 3 bases and 8 bases respectively, with 17 bases between them. Original data processing: Reference gene primers were amplified, and this amplification served to estimate nucleated cell counts. Assay: immunoSEQ multiplex PCR; the TCRdb copy retains only in-frame clones and omits some. V and J calls and clone size are given by that table; D and trimming were obtained from the DNA. The data show about 480,000 clones, about 89% seen once.

What was sequenced was peripheral blood. The source of this sequence is a woman aged 50 to 65 with COVID-19, enrolled during active disease. The V call is TRBV5-1, the J call TRBJ1-4; possibly TRBD1 for D (6 bases). The CDR3: CASSSGQGNGEKLFF. The CDR3 DNA reads as TGCGCCAGCAGCTCCGGCCAGGGGAATGGAGAAAAACTGTTTTTT.